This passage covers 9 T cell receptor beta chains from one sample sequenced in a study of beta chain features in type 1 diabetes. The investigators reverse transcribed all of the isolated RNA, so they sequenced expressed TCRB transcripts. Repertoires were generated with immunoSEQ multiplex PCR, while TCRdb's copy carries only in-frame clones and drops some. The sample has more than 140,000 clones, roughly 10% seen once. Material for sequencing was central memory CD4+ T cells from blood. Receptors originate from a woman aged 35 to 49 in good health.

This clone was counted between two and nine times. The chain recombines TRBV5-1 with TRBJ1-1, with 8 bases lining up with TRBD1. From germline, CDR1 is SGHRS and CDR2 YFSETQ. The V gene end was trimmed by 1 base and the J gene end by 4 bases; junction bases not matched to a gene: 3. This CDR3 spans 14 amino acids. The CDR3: CASSLQGASTEAFF. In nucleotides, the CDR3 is TGCGCCAGCAGCTTGCAGGGGGCGAGCACTGAAGCTTTCTTT.

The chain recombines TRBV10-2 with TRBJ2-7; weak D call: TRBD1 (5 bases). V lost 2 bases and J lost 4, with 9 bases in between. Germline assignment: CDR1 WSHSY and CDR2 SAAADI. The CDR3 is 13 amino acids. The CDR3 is CASSETGQYEQYF. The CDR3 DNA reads TGCGCCAGCAGTGAGACAGGCCAATACGAGCAGTACTTC.

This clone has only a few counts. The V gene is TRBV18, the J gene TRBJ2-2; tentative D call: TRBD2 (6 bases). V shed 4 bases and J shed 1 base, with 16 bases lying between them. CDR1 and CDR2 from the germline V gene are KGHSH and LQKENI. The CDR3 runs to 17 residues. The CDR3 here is CASSLKFGGLNTGELFF. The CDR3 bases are TGTGCCAGCTCACTCAAATTCGGGGGTCTGAACACCGGGGAGCTGTTTTTT.

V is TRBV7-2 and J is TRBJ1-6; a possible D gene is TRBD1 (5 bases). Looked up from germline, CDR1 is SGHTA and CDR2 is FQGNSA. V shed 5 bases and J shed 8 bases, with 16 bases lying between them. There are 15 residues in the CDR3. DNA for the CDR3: TGTGCCAGCAGCAAAGGGGTGGGGATTTATTCACCCCTCCACTTT. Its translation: CASSKGVGIYSPLHF.

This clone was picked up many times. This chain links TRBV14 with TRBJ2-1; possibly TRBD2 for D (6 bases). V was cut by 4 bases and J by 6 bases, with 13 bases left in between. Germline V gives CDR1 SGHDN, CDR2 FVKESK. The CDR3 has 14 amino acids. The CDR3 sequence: CASSPPTRTNEQFF. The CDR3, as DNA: TGTGCCAGCAGCCCGCCGACTAGAACCAATGAGCAGTTCTTC.

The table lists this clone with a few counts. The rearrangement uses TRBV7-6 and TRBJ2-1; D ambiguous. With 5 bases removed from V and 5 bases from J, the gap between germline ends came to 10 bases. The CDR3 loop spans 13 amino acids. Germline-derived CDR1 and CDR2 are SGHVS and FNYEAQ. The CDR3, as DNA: TGTGCCAGCAGCACCCTAGGCCACAATGAGCAGTTCTTC. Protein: CASSTLGHNEQFF.

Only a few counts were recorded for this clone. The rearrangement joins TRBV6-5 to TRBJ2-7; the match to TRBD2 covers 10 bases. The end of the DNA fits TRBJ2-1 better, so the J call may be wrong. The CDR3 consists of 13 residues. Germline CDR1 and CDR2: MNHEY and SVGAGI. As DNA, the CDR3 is TGTGCCAGCACCGGGACTAGCGACAATGAGCAGTTCTTC. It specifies CASTGTSDNEQFF.

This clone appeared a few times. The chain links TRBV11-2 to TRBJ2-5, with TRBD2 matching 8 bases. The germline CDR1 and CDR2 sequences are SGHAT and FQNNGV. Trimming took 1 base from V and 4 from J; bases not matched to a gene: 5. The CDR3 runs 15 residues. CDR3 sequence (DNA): TGTGCCAGCAGCTTAGCTCCTGCGGGGGGAGAGACCCAGTACTTC. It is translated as CASSLAPAGGETQYF.

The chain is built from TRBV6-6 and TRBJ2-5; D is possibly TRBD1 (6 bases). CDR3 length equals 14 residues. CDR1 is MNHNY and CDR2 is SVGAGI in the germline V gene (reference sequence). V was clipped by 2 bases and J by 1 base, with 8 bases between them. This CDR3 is CASSYRDIQETQYF. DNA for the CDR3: TGTGCCAGCAGTTACCGGGACATCCAAGAGACCCAGTACTTC.